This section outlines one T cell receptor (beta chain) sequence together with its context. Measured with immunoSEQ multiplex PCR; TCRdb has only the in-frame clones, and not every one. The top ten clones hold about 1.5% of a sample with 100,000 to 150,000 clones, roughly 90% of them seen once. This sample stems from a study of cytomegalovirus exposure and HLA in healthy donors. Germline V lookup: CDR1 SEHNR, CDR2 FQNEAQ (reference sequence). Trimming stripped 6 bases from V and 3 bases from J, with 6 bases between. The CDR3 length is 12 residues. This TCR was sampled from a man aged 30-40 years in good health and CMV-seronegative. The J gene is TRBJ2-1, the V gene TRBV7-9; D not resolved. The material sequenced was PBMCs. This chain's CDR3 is CASSSFYNEQFF. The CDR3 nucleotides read TGTGCCAGCAGTTCATTCTACAATGAGCAGTTCTTC. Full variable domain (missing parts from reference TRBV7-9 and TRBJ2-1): DTGVSQNPRHKITKRGQNVTFRCDPISEHNRLYWYRQTLGQGPEFLTYFQNEAQLEKSRLLSDRFSAERPKGSFSTLEIQRTEQGDSAMYLCASSSFYNEQFFGPGTRLTVL.